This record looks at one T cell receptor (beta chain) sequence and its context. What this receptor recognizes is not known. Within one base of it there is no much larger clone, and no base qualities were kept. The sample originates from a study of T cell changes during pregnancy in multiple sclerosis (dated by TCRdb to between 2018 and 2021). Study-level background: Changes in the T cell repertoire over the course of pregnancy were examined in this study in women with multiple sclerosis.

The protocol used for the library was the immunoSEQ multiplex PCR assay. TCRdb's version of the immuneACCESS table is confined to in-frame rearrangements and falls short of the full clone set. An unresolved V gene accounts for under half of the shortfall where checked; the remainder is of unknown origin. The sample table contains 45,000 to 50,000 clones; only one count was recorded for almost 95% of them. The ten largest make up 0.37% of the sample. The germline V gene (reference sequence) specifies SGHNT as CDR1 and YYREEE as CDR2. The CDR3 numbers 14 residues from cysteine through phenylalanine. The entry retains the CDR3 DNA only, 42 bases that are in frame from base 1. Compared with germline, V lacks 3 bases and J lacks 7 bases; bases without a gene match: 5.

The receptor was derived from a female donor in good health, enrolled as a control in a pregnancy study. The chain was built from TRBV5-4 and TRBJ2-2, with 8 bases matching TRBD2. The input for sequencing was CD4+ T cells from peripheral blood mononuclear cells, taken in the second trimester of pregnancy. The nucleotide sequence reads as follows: TGTGCCAGCAGCTCCTGGACTAGCAGCGGGGAGCTGTTTTTT. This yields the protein CASSSWTSSGELFF.